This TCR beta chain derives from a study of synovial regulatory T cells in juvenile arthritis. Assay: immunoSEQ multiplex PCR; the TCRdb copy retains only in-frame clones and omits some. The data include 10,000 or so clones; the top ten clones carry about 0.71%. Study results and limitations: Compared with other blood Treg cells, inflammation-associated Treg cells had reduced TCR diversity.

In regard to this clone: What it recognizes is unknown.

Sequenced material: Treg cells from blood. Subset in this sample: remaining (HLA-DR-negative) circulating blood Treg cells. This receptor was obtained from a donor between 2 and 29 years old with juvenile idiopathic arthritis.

CDR3 protein: CASSQDSGFPGNTIYF. The V call is TRBV4-3, the J call TRBJ1-3; TCRdb reports TRBD1, a call that lacks DNA to check it against. There are 16 residues in the CDR3. No nucleotide data were recorded. Germline assignment: CDR1 LGHNA and CDR2 YSLEER.